This is a list of T cell receptor beta chains from one sample in a study of blood T cell repertoires in COVID-19. TCRdb keeps only in-frame clones here, not all; method: immunoSEQ multiplex PCR. The sample has 150,000 to 200,000 clones; roughly four fifths are singletons. The sequencing input was peripheral blood. The receptors come from a human donor in a cohort sampled during active COVID-19. Both conserved end residues are part of each CDR3. D genes are given only for firm matches. Clone sizes are given selectively: once, few, many, or a class where the clone is expanded.

size	D	J	V	DNA	CDR3
-	TRBD1	TRBJ1-4	TRBV11-2	TGTGCCAGCAGCCCCAGGACAGGGTCCAATGAAAAACTGTTTTTT	CASSPRTGSNEKLFF
many	TRBD2	TRBJ2-2	TRBV5-4	TGTGCCAGCAGGACTAGCGGGGGAGACACCGGGGAGCTGTTTTTT	CASRTSGGDTGELFF
-	TRBD1	TRBJ2-2	TRBV28	TGTGCCAGCAGTTTGACAGGGGGTTCCGGGGAGCTGTTTTTT	CASSLTGGSGELFF
-	TRBD2	TRBJ2-3	TRBV3-1/TRBV3-2	TGTGCCAGCAGCCCTGGACTAGCGGGGGAAGATACGCAGTATTTT	CASSPGLAGEDTQYF
-	-	TRBJ2-2	TRBV2	TGTGCCAGCAGTGAACGATTTGCTAGCGCCACCGGGGAGCTGTTTTTT	CASSERFASATGELFF
-	-	TRBJ2-3	TRBV20-1	TGCAGTGCTAGTCGGGGGATAGGAGATACGCAGTATTTT	CSASRGIGDTQYF
-	TRBD1	TRBJ1-2	TRBV18	TGTGCCAGCTCACCACAAGGACAGGGTTATGGCTACACCTTC	CASSPQGQGYGYTF
-	-	TRBJ1-2	TRBV10-2	TGCGCCAGCAGTGAGTCGTCCGAGGGACTCTATGGCTACACCTTC	CASSESSEGLYGYTF
-	-	TRBJ2-7	TRBV11-2	TGTGCCAGCAGCTTAGAAAATGAGGAGGACGAGCAGTACTTC	CASSLENEEDEQYF
-	TRBD1	TRBJ1-5	TRBV19	TGTGCCAGTAGTATCCCGAGACAGGGGTGGGATCAGCCCCAGCATTTT	CASSIPRQGWDQPQHF
-	TRBD2	TRBJ2-7	TRBV5-4	TGTGCCACCTCGACTAGCGGCCACGAGCAGTACTTC	CATSTSGHEQYF
-	-	TRBJ2-7	TRBV29-1	TGCAGCGTAGAGGGGGACTACGAGCAGTACTTC	CSVEGDYEQYF
-	-	TRBJ1-6	TRBV25-1	TGTGCCAGCACCCCCCACGGGGGGTCCGCTTCACCCCTCCACTTT	CASTPHGGSASPLHF
-	TRBD1	TRBJ2-3	TRBV6-5	TGTGCCAGCAGGGACAGGGGAGGAGATACGCAGTATTTT	CASRDRGGDTQYF
-	-	TRBJ2-3	TRBV30	TGTGCCTGGAGTGTAGTGGGGGGGGCCACAGATACGCAGTATTTT	CAWSVVGGATDTQYF
-	TRBD1	TRBJ1-5	TRBV7-9	TGTGCCAGCAGCTTGCTAGGGGGCGGGCAGCCCCAGCATTTT	CASSLLGGGQPQHF
-	TRBD2	TRBJ2-2	TRBV18	TGTGCCAGCTCACCGGGACTAGCGGGTCTCAGCACCGGGGAGCTGTTTTTT	CASSPGLAGLSTGELFF
-	-	TRBJ2-2	TRBV15	TGTGCCACTCTAGGTTCAGCCGGGGAGCTGTTTTTT	CATLGSAGELFF
-	-	TRBJ2-1	TRBV5-5	TGTGCCAGCAGGCGGACTGCCCCTCGAGACAATGAGCAGTTCTTC	CASRRTAPRDNEQFF
-	-	TRBJ1-5	TRBV30	TGTGCCTGGAGTGGTTGGGGGGGCAATCAGCCCCAGCATTTT	CAWSGWGGNQPQHF
-	-	TRBJ2-3	TRBV24-1	TGTGCCACCAGTGACCCGAGTAGAGATACGCAGTATTTT	CATSDPSRDTQYF
-	TRBD2	TRBJ2-2	TRBV7-2	TGTGCCAGCACCTCGACTAGCGGGGGGGCCGGGGAGCTGTTTTTT	CASTSTSGGAGELFF
-	-	TRBJ1-3	TRBV11-2	TGTGCCAGCAGCTCGACAGAATCTGGAAACACCATATATTTT	CASSSTESGNTIYF
-	-	TRBJ1-1	TRBV6-5	TGTGCCAGCAGCGGGTACACTGAAGCTTTCTTT	CASSGYTEAFF
few	TRBD1	TRBJ1-1	TRBV10-2	TGCGCCAGCAGTAGGGACAGCGAAGCTTTCTTT	CASSRDSEAFF
-	TRBD2	TRBJ2-7	TRBV6-5	TGTGCCAGCACGGGAGCGGGAGGGGCTACCTACGAGCAGTACTTC	CASTGAGGATYEQYF
-	TRBD1	TRBJ1-3	TRBV30	TGTGCCTGGAGTAGGGGGACAGGGGTTGATCGGTCCTCTGGAAACACCATATATTTT	CAWSRGTGVDRSSGNTIYF
-	TRBD1	TRBJ2-1	TRBV24-1	TGTGCCACCAACGGACAGGGTTCCTACAATGAGCAGTTCTTC	CATNGQGSYNEQFF
few	-	TRBJ1-1	TRBV7-9	TGTGCCAGCAGCCCACTTCGGAACACTGAAGCTTTCTTT	CASSPLRNTEAFF
-	-	TRBJ2-1	TRBV6-2/TRBV6-3	TGTGCCAGCAGTTATACTAGAAATGAGCAGTTCTTC	CASSYTRNEQFF
-	-	TRBJ1-1	TRBV27	TGTGCCAGCAGGTTGGGCTCCACTCACACTGAAGCTTTCTTT	CASRLGSTHTEAFF
few	-	TRBJ2-1	TRBV6-5	TGTGCCAGCAGCTATCGGACTGCCTCCTACAGTGAGCAGTTCTTC	CASSYRTASYSEQFF
-	TRBD2	TRBJ2-5	TRBV5-6	TGTGCCAGCAGCTGGGGGACTAGCGGGAGGCGGAGGGGCGAGACCCAGTACTTC	CASSWGTSGRRRGETQYF
-	-	TRBJ1-2	TRBV7-2	TGTGCCAGCAGCTTAGTAGGCGGTACTAACTATGGCTACACCTTC	CASSLVGGTNYGYTF
-	-	TRBJ2-7	TRBV12-3/TRBV12-4	TGTGCCAGCAGGCGGGCCCGCTCCTACGAGCAGTACTTC	CASRRARSYEQYF